Given below is one TCR beta chain in context. This clonotype was found many times. Its recognized antigen is unknown. No qualities accompany the bases; no much larger clone lies one base away. Hyperthyroidism patients were aged 18 to 65 years and newly diagnosed, with disease duration of less than 2 months. Patients with uncontrolled infections, other autoimmune diseases, pregnancy or lactation were excluded. Diagnoses relied on clinical symptoms, serum thyroxine and TRAb, thyroid ultrasound and orbital computed tomography. For progressor patients, blood was drawn at the first diagnosis of hyperthyroidism, before any ophthalmopathy symptoms had appeared. PBMCs were separated from roughly 10 ml of fresh peripheral blood using Ficoll-Paque density gradient centrifugation. Progressor patients were initially diagnosed with Graves' hyperthyroidism and developed ophthalmopathy during follow-up. Trizol reagent was used to extract total RNA, and RNA quality was then checked on an Agilent 2100 Bioanalyzer.

This record belongs to a study of T cells in Graves' hyperthyroidism and ophthalmopathy (dated by TCRdb to between 2018 and 2021). With regard to the full study: Peripheral blood samples were taken at initial diagnosis, before any treatment was given. To identify TCR V-J signatures that set the groups apart, the researchers used a discovery cohort of 100 or so patients, made up of some 41 with Graves' ophthalmopathy and some 55 with stable Graves' hyperthyroidism. An independent validation cohort of under 20 hyperthyroidism patients and 15 or so patients who later progressed to ophthalmopathy tested prospective prediction of ophthalmopathy. For training and testing, the 100 or so patients in the discovery cohort were randomly divided in a 7:3 ratio. In roughly six Graves' hyperthyroidism patients, the study also compared T-cell repertoires from thyroid tissue with T-cell repertoires from blood. After blood sampling, hyperthyroidism patients were treated with methimazole at a starting dose of 30 mg daily, and ophthalmopathy patients were treated with high-dose intravenous methylprednisolone. According to the paper, TCR Vbeta CDR3 sequencing was carried out on more than 120 peripheral blood samples, which came from about 45 ophthalmopathy, around 74 hyperthyroidism and roughly 17 progressor patients.

Sequences MNHEY (CDR1) and SVGAGI (CDR2) are obtained from the germline V gene. The germline ends are 15 bases apart after V is trimmed by 0 bases and J by 7 bases. The CDR3 spans 15 residues, from the cysteine through the phenylalanine. Only the CDR3 DNA is retained, 45 bases long and in frame from the first base. Amplification of TCR beta CDR3 regions was carried out from RNA transcripts. For the first round of RT-PCR on the TCR CDR3, the HTBI primer set was used together with the Qiagen OneStep RT-PCR kit. Libraries were constructed in a second round of multiplex PCR, after which size selection and purification were performed. Sequencing of the libraries was done on an Illumina HiSeq2000 using paired-end 100 bp reads. As for the original processing: SOAPnuke was used to process the raw data, removing reads that contained adapters or uncalled bases, had a mean Phred below 15, or lacked an exact match to the constant primer or identifier. COPE v1.2.5 was used to merge the high-quality paired reads, and each unique nucleotide sequence was defined as a clonotype. MiTCR v1.1 was used to align the clonotypes against IMGT TRBV, TRBD and TRBJ reference segments. The analysis was restricted to V-J combinations with a frequency above 0.0001, which together covered 99.2% of the repertoires. A TCS score was defined as the ratio of F50 (clonal expansion) to E x V (chaos), with BLOSUM62-based TCRdist applied between CDR3 peptides within each V-J. Welch's t-statistics and random forest reduced 450 to 600 V-J features to roughly 13, which were used in a naive Bayes classifier (R e1071). TCRdb's own reprocessing of the public reads used fastp at Q25 and MiXCR and kept productive beta chains. Identical CDR3 proteins give one entry, which carries the most common genes and DNA. The V and J calls come from TCRdb's annotation, not from the publication. This sample comprises roughly 250,000 distinct CDR3 sequences, more than 12% of them detected only once. The top ten hold about an eighth of the sample.

The paper's findings and limits, for the study overall: Ophthalmopathy was separated from stable hyperthyroidism by a 13 V-J signature model, with approximately 89% sensitivity and about 81% specificity obtained in cross-validation and 80%/75% obtained in testing. Most expanded thyroid clonotypes (frequency above 0.001) were also detected in blood, a finding suggesting that blood repertoires may reflect thyroid immune responses. In validation, the model predicted progression to ophthalmopathy with over 60% sensitivity and around 72% specificity, a median of 6.5 months before onset. No statistical method was used to fix the sample size in advance, and group allocation was not hidden from the investigators.

The sequence was collected from a woman in her thirties or forties with Graves' hyperthyroidism that later progressed to Graves' ophthalmopathy. The V and J genes are TRBV6-5 and TRBJ1-2; the D gene identity is not certain. Sequenced material: blood. CDR3 sequence: CASSYSISDNFGYTF. The sequenced DNA: TGTGCCAGCAGTTACTCGATATCAGACAATTTTGGCTACACCTTC.